The rows below give T cell receptor beta chains drawn from one sample of a study of T-cell memory formation after mild COVID-19. TCRdb reanalysed the 5' RACE reads using MiXCR and keeps one entry per CDR3 protein. The sample carries 300,000 to 400,000 distinct CDR3 sequences, roughly an eighth recorded once. Specimen: PBMCs or a T cell subset sorted from them (not recorded which). The receptors shown here come from a man younger than 35 who had mild COVID-19 (a few samples of this study predate the infection). Cell type and time point are not known. Each CDR3 is given with its conserved first and last residue. The order of the fields is J gene, V gene, clone size, CDR3 length, D gene, CDR3 protein, CDR3 DNA. D genes are given only for firm matches. Size is stated for part of the rows, as once, few or many counts, or as a class when the clone is expanded.

j_gene: TRBJ2-1; v_gene: TRBV15; abundance: -; len: 15; d_gene: TRBD2; CDR3aa: CATSSGLAVYNEQFF; CDR3nt: TGTGCCACCAGCAGTGGACTAGCGGTATACAATGAGCAGTTCTTC
j_gene: TRBJ2-3; v_gene: TRBV19; abundance: few; len: 14; d_gene: -; CDR3aa: CASSWAVSTDTQYF; CDR3nt: TGTGCCAGTAGTTGGGCAGTTAGCACAGATACGCAGTATTTT
j_gene: TRBJ2-5; v_gene: TRBV12-3/TRBV12-4; abundance: few; len: 14; d_gene: TRBD1; CDR3aa: CASSWTGRQETQYF; CDR3nt: TGTGCCAGCAGTTGGACAGGGAGGCAAGAGACCCAGTACTTC
j_gene: TRBJ2-3; v_gene: TRBV11-2; abundance: many; len: 16; d_gene: TRBD2; CDR3aa: CASSFPSGDLVDTQYF; CDR3nt: TGTGCCAGCAGCTTCCCTAGCGGGGATTTAGTAGATACGCAGTATTTT
j_gene: TRBJ2-5; v_gene: TRBV6-5; abundance: -; len: 15; d_gene: TRBD1; CDR3aa: CASRRTWDRQENQYF; CDR3nt: TGTGCCAGCAGGAGAACCTGGGACAGGCAAGAGAACCAGTACTTC
j_gene: TRBJ1-6; v_gene: TRBV2; abundance: few; len: 15; d_gene: TRBD1; CDR3aa: CATSPRGLGDSPLHF; CDR3nt: TGTGCCACTTCACCTAGGGGGCTAGGTGATTCACCCCTCCACTTT
j_gene: TRBJ2-1; v_gene: TRBV9; abundance: few; len: 15; d_gene: -; CDR3aa: CASSTLPSSYNEQFF; CDR3nt: TGTGCCAGCAGCACCCTCCCAAGCTCCTACAATGAGCAGTTCTTC
j_gene: TRBJ2-3; v_gene: TRBV9; abundance: few; len: 14; d_gene: -; CDR3aa: CASSRGDNTDTQYF; CDR3nt: TGTGCCAGCAGCAGGGGGGATAACACAGATACGCAGTATTTT
j_gene: TRBJ1-2; v_gene: TRBV12-3/TRBV12-4; abundance: few; len: 12; d_gene: -; CDR3aa: CASSPLRLGYTF; CDR3nt: TGTGCCAGCAGCCCACTGCGTTTAGGCTACACCTTC
j_gene: TRBJ1-5; v_gene: TRBV7-9; abundance: few; len: 14; d_gene: TRBD1; CDR3aa: CASSPGQGAQPQHF; CDR3nt: TGTGCCAGCAGCCCGGGACAGGGCGCTCAGCCCCAGCATTTT
j_gene: TRBJ2-2; v_gene: TRBV5-1; abundance: -; len: 15; d_gene: TRBD1; CDR3aa: CASSGNRGNTGELFF; CDR3nt: TGCGCCAGCAGCGGGAACAGGGGCAACACCGGGGAGCTGTTTTTT
j_gene: TRBJ2-1; v_gene: TRBV10-3; abundance: few; len: 13; d_gene: -; CDR3aa: CAISESGRDEQFF; CDR3nt: TGTGCCATCAGTGAGTCTGGACGAGATGAGCAGTTCTTC
j_gene: TRBJ2-7; v_gene: TRBV4-3; abundance: -; len: 15; d_gene: -; CDR3aa: CASSQESASVSEQYF; CDR3nt: TGCGCCAGCAGCCAAGAGTCGGCTAGTGTCTCCGAGCAGTACTTC
j_gene: TRBJ2-3; v_gene: TRBV7-2; abundance: many; len: 17; d_gene: TRBD2; CDR3aa: CASSLVLSGGPGDTQYF; CDR3nt: TGTGCCAGCAGCTTAGTTCTGTCGGGGGGGCCAGGAGATACGCAGTATTTT
j_gene: TRBJ1-2; v_gene: TRBV21-1; abundance: few; len: 14; d_gene: -; CDR3aa: CASSKGGSYHGYTF; CDR3nt: TGTGCCAGCAGCAAAGGAGGGAGTTACCATGGCTACACCTTC
j_gene: TRBJ2-1; v_gene: TRBV10-1; abundance: -; len: 13; d_gene: -; CDR3aa: CASSESGRGEQFF; CDR3nt: TGCGCCAGCAGTGAGTCGGGGCGGGGTGAGCAGTTCTTC